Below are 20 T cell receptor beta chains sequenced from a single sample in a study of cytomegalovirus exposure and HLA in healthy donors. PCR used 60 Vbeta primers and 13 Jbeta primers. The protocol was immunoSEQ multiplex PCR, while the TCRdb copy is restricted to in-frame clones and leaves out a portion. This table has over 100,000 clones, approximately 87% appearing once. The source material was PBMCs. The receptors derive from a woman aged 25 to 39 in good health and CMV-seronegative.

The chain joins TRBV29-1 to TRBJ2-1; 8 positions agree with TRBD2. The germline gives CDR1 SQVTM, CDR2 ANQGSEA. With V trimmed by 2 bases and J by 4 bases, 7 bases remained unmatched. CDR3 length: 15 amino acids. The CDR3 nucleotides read TGCAGCGTTGAACACGGACTAGCCGCTTACAATGAGCAGTTCTTC. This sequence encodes CSVEHGLAAYNEQFF.

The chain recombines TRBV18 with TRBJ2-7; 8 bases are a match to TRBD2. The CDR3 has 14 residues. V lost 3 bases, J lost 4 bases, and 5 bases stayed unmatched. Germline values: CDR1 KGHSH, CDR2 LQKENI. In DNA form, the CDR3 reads TGTGCCAGCTCACCCGGGAGGGGGGTGTACGAGCAGTACTTC. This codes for CASSPGRGVYEQYF.

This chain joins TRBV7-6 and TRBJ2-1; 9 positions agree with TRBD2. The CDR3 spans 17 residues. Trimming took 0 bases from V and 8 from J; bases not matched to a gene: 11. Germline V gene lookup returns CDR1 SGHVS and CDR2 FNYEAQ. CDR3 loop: CASSLAFRAGGPYEQFF. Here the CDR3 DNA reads TGTGCCAGCAGCTTAGCGTTTCGGGCGGGGGGGCCTTATGAGCAGTTCTTC.

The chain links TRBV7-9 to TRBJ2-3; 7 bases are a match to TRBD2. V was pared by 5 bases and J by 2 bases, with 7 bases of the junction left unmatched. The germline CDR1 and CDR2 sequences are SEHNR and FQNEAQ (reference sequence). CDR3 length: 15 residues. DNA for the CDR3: TGTGCCAGCAGCACCCAACTAGCGTACACAGATACGCAGTATTTT. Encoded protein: CASSTQLAYTDTQYF.

The CDR3: CASSTGGLGEAFF. The DNA of the CDR3 is TGTGCCAGCAGTACAGGGGGCTTGGGTGAAGCTTTCTTT. The V and J genes are TRBV28 and TRBJ1-1; 9 positions match TRBD1. Germline V CDR1 and CDR2: MDHEN, SYDVKM. V lost 5 bases and J lost 7; bases outside the gene matches: 5. The CDR3 extends over 13 amino acids.

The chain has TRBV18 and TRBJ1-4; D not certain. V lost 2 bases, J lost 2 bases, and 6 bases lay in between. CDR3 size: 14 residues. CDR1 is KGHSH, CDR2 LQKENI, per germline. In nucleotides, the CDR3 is TGTGCCAGCTCACCAGGCTCGACTAATGAAAAACTGTTTTTT. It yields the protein CASSPGSTNEKLFF.

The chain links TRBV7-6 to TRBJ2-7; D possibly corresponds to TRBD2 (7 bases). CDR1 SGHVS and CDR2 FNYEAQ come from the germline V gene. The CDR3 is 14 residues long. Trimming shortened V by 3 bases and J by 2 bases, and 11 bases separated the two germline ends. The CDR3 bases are TGTGCCAGCAGCTTGAGGGGGGGGACCTACGAGCAGTACTTC. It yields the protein CASSLRGGTYEQYF.

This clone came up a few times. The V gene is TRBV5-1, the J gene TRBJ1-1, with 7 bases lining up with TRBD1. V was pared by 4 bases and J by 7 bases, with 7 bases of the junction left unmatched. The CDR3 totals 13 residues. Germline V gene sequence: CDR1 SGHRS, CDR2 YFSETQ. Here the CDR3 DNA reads TGCGCCAGCAGCCCAGGACAGGCGTATGAAGCTTTCTTT. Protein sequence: CASSPGQAYEAFF.

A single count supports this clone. CDR3 amino acids: CASSTLDKGVLSGYTF. In DNA, the CDR3 is TGTGCCAGTAGCACATTGGACAAGGGGGTCTTGTCTGGCTACACCTTC. The chain joins TRBV19 to TRBJ1-2, with D possibly matching TRBD1 (6 bases). Germline V gene sequence: CDR1 LNHDA, CDR2 SQIVND (reference sequence). The CDR3 runs 16 residues. The V and J ends lost 6 bases and 7 bases respectively, with 24 bases between them.

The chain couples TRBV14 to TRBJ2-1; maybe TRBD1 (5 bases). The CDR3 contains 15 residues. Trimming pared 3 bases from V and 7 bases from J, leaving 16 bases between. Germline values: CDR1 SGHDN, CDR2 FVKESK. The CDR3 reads CASSQDTLQKNEQFF. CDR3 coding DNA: TGTGCCAGCAGCCAGGACACTCTCCAGAAGAATGAGCAGTTCTTC.

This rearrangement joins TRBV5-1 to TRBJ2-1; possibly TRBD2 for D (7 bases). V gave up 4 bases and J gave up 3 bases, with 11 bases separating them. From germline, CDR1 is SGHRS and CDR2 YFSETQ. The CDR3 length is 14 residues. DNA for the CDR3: TGCGCCAGCAGCGTAGGGGGGGACTACAATGAGCAGTTCTTC. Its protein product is CASSVGGDYNEQFF.

The CDR3 DNA reads TGTGCCAGCAGCCAAGATGTGGAAGCGTCGGGAAACACCATATATTTT. Amino acid sequence: CASSQDVEASGNTIYF. V is TRBV4-2 and J is TRBJ1-3, with D unresolved. The germline V and J ends were trimmed by 0 bases and 4 bases, with 13 bases remaining between them. The CDR3 extends over 16 amino acids. CDR1 is LGHNA, CDR2 YNFKEQ, per germline.

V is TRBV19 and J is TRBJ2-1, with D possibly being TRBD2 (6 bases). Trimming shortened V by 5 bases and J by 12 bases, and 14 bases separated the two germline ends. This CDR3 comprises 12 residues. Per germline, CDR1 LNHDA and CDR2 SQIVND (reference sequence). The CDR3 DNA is TGTGCCAGTAGTTCGACCGCGGGGTGGCAGTTCTTC. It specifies CASSSTAGWQFF. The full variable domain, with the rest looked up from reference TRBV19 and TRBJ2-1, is DGGITQSPKYLFRKEGQNVTLSCEQNLNHDAMYWYRQDPGQGLRLIYYSQIVNDFQKGDIAEGYSVSREKKESFPLTVTSAQKNPTAFYLCASSSTAGWQFFGPGTRLTVL.

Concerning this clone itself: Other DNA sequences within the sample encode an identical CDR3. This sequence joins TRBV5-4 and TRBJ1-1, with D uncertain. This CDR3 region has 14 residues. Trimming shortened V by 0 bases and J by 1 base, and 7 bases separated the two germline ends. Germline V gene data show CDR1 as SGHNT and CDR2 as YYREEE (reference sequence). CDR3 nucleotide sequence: TGTGCCAGCAGCTTGGTTGGAGGGAACACTGAAGCTTTCTTT. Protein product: CASSLVGGNTEAFF.

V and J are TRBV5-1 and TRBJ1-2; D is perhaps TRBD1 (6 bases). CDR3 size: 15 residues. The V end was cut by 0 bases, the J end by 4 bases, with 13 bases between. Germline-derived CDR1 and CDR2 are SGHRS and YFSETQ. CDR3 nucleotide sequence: TGCGCCAGCAGCTTGGAGGGACATCAAACCTATGGCTACACCTTC. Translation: CASSLEGHQTYGYTF. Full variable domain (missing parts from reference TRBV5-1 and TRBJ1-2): KAGVTQTPRYLIKTRGQQVTLSCSPISGHRSVSWYQQTPGQGLQFLFEYFSETQRNKGNFPGRFSGRQFSNSRSEMNVSTLELGDSALYLCASSLEGHQTYGYTFGSGTRLTVV.

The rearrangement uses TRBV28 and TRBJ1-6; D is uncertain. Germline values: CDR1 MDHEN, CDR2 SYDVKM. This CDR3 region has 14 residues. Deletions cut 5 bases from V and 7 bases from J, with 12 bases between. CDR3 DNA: TGTGCCAGCAGTACGGGGTCGGGGAATTCACCCCTCCACTTT. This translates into CASSTGSGNSPLHF.

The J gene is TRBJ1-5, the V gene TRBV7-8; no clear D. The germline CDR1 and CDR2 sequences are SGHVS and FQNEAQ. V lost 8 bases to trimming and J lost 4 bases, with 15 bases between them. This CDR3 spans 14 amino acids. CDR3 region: CASRPAGINQPQHF. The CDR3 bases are TGTGCCAGCCGACCTGCGGGTATTAATCAGCCCCAGCATTTT.

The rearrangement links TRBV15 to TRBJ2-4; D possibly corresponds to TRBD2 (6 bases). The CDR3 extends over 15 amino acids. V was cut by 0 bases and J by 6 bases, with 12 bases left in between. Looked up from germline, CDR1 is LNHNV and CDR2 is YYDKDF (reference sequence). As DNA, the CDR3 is TGTGCCACCAGCAGAGAGTCGCAGGGAGGAAACATTCAGTACTTC. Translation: CATSRESQGGNIQYF.

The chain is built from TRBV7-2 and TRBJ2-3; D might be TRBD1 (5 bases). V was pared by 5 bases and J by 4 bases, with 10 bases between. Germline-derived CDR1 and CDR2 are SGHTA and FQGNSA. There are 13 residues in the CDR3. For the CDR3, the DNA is TGTGCCAGCAGCCCCAGGGTGGCAGATACGCAGTATTTT. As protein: CASSPRVADTQYF.

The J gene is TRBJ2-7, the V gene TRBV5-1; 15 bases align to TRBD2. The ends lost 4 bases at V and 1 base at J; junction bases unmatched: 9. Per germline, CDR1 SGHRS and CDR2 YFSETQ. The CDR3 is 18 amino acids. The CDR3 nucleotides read TGCGCCAGCAGCCGCATACCGGGACTAGCGGGAGGTTCCTACGAGCAGTACTTC. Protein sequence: CASSRIPGLAGGSYEQYF.